The source of this T cell receptor beta chain is a study of cytomegalovirus exposure and HLA in healthy donors. Broader study findings: Later analysis associated a missense DCLRE1C variant with TCR beta V- and J-gene trimming. Within the data, a cluster of highly shared sequence variants was likely a sequencing artifact. On later analysis, the bulk of CMV-associated TCR beta chains appeared to be HLA-restricted.

As to this clone: Its target is not known.

V lost 3 bases, J lost 2 bases, and 4 bases stayed unmatched. CDR1 SGDLS and CDR2 YYNGEE come from the germline V gene. This CDR3 region has 15 residues. The PCR made use of 60 Vbeta and 13 Jbeta primers. The data were produced by immunoSEQ multiplex PCR, yet TCRdb's version contains in-frame clones alone and is incomplete. The sample gives about 120,000 clones, 77% of which show up once; roughly 3.7% is in the top ten. The sequence came from a human donor in good health. The sample comprised PBMCs. This rearrangement joins TRBV9 to TRBJ2-1; TRBD2 aligns across 8 bases. The DNA of the CDR3 is TGTGCCAGCAGCGACACTAGCGGAGCCTACAATGAGCAGTTCTTC. It is translated as CASSDTSGAYNEQFF.